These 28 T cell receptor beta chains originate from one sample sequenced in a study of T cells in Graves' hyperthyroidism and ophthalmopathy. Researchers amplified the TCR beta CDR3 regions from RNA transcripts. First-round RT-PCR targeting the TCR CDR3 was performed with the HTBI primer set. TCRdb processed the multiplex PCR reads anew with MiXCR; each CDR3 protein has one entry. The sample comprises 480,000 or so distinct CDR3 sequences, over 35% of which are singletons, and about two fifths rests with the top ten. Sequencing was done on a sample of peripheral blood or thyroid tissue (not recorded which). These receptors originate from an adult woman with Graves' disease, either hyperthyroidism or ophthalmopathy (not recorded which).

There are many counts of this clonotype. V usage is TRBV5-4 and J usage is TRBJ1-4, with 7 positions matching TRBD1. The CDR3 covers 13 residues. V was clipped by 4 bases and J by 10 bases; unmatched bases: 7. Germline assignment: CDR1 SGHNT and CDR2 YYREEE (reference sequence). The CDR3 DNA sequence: TGTGCCAGCAGCGAAGACAGGGTTGGAAAACTGTTTTTT. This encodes CASSEDRVGKLFF.

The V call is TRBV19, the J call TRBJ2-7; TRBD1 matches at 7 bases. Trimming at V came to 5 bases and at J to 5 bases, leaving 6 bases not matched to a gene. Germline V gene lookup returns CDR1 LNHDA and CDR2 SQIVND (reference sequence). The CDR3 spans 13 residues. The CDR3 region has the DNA TGTGCCAGTAGTCCACTACAGGGGAACGAGCAGTACTTC. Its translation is CASSPLQGNEQYF.

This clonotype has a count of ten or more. In nucleotides, the CDR3 is TGTGCCAGCAGCTTCCACCTCGGACAGGGGGAATACGAGCAGTACTTC. It specifies CASSFHLGQGEYEQYF. This sequence joins TRBV7-9 and TRBJ2-7; 10 bases map to TRBD1. This CDR3 is 16 amino acids long. Trimming cost V 3 bases and J 4 bases; bases outside gene matches: 9. The germline V gene encodes CDR1 SEHNR and CDR2 FQNEAQ (reference sequence).

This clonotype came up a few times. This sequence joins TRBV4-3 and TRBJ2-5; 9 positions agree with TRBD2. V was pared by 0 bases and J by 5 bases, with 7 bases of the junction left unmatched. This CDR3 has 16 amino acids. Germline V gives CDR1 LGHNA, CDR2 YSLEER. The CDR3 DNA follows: TGCGCCAGCAGCCAAGATCGGGCGGGAGGGCCGGAGACCCAGTACTTC. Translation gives CASSQDRAGGPETQYF.

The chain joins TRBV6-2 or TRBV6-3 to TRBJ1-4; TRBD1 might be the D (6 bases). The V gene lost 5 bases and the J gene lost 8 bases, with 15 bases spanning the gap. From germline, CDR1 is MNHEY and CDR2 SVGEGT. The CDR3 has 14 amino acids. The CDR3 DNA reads TGTGCCAGCAGTGACCGGGACATAAGAGAAAAACTGTTTTTT. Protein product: CASSDRDIREKLFF.

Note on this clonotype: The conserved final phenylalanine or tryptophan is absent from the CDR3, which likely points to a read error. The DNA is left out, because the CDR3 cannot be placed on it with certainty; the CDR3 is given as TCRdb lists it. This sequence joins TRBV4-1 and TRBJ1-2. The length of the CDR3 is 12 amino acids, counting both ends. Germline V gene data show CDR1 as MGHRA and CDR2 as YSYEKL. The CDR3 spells CASSQEGLAAPY.

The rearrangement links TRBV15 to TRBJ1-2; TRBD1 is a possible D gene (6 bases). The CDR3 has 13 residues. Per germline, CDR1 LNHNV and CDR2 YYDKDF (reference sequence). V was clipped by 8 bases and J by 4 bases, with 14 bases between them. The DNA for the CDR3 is TGTGCCACCGGCCCGGGACAATTCTATGGCTACACCTTC. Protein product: CATGPGQFYGYTF.

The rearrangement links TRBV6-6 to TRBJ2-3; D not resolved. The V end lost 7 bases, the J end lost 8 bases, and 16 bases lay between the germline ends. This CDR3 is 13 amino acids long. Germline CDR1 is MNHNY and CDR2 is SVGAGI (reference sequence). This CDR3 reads CASTPGGSGTQYF. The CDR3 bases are TGTGCCAGCACACCGGGCGGTTCGGGTACGCAGTATTTT.

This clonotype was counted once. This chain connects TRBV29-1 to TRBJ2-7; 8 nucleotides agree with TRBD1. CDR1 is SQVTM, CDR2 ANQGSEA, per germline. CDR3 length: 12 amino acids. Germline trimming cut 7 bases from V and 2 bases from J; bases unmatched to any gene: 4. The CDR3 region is CSAQQGAYEQYF. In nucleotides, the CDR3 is TGCAGCGCCCAACAGGGGGCCTACGAGCAGTACTTC.

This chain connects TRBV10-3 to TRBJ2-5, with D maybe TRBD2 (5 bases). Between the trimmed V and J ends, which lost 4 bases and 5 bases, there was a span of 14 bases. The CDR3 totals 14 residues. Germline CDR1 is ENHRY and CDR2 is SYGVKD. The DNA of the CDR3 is TGTGCCATCAGTGGGAGGCAAGGATGGGAGACCCAGTACTTC. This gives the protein CAISGRQGWETQYF.

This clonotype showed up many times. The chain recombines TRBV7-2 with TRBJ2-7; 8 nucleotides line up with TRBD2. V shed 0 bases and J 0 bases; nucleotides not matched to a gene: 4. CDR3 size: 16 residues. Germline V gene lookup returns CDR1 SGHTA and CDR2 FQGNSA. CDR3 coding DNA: TGTGCCAGCAGCTTAGCCTCCAGCGGGAGCTCCTACGAGCAGTACTTC. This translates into CASSLASSGSSYEQYF.

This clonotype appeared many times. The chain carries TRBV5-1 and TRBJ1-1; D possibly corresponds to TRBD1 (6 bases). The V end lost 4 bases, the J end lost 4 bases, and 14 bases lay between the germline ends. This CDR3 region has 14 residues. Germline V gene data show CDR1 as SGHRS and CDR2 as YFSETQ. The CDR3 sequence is CASSLGQPGTEAFF. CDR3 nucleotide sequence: TGCGCCAGCAGCCTAGGACAGCCTGGCACTGAAGCTTTCTTT.

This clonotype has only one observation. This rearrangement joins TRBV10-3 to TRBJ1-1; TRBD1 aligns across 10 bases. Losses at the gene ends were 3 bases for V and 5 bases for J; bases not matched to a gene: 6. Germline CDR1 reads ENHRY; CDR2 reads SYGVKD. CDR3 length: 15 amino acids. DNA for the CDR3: TGTGCCATCAGTGACCCGACAGGGGGCTATACTGAAGCTTTCTTT. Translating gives CAISDPTGGYTEAFF.

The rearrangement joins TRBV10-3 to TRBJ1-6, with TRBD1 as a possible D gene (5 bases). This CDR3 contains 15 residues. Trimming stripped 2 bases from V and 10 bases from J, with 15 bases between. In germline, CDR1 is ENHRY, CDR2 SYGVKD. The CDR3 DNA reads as TGTGCCATCAGTGAGGGGGCCTTGGGGGGATCACCCCTCCACTTT. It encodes CAISEGALGGSPLHF.

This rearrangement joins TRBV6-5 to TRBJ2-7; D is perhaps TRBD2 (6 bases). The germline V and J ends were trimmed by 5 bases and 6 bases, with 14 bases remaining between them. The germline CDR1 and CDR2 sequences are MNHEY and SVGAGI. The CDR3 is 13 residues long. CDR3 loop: CASSPSQGGEQYF. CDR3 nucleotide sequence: TGTGCCAGCAGTCCCTCCCAGGGAGGCGAGCAGTACTTC.

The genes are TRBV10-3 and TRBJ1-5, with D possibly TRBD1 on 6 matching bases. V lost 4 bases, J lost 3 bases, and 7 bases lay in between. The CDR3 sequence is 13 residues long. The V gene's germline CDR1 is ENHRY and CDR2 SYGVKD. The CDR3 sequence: CAISGQDNQPQHF. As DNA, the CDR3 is TGTGCCATCAGTGGACAGGACAATCAGCCCCAGCATTTT.

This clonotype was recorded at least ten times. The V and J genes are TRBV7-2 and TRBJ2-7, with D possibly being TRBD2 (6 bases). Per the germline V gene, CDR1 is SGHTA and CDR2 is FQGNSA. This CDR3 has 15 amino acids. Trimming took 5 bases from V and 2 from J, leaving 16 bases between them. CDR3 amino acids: CASSPGVAATYEQYF. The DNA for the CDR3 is TGTGCCAGCAGCCCCGGAGTAGCGGCAACCTACGAGCAGTACTTC.

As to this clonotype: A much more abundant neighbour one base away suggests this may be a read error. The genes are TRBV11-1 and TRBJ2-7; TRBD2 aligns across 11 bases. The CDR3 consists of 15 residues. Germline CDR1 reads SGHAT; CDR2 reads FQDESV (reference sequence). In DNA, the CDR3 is TGTGCCAGCAGCGCGGGACTAGCGGAAACCTACGAGCGGTACTTC. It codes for CASSAGLAETYERYF.

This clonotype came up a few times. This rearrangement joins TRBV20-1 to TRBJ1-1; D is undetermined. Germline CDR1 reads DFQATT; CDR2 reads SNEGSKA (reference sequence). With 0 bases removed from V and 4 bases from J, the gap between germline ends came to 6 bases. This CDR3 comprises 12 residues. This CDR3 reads CSAREGGTEAFF. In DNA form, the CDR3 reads TGCAGTGCTAGAGAGGGCGGCACTGAAGCTTTCTTT.

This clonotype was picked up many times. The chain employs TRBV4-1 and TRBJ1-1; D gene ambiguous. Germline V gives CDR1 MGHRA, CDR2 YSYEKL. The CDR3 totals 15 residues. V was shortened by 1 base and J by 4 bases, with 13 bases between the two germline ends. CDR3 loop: CASSQGVGIGTEAFF. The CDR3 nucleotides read TGCGCCAGCAGCCAAGGGGTGGGTATTGGCACTGAAGCTTTCTTT.

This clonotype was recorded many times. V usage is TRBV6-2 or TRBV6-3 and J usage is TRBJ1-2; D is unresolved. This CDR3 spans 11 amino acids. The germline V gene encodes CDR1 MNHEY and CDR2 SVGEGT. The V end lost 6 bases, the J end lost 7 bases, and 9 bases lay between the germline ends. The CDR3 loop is CASRDLAGYTF. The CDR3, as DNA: TGTGCCAGCAGAGACCTTGCTGGCTACACCTTC.

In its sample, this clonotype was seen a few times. The CDR3 coding sequence is TGTGCCAGCAGTCCAAGACTCTGGCTAGCGGACCCCTACGAGCAGTACTTC. Protein product: CASSPRLWLADPYEQYF. The rearrangement joins TRBV27 to TRBJ2-7; 7 nucleotides agree with TRBD2. Germline-derived CDR1 and CDR2 are MNHEY and SMNVEV (reference sequence). The CDR3 extends over 17 amino acids. V shed 5 bases, J shed 2 bases, and the junction held 15 bases outside the gene matches.

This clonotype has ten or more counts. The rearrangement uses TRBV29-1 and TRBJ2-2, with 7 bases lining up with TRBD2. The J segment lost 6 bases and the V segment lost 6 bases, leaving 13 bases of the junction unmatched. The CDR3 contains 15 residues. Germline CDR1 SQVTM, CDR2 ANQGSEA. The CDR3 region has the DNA TGCAGCGTCCAGACCAATCTCGGGGGGTCCGGGGAGCTGTTTTTT. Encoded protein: CSVQTNLGGSGELFF.

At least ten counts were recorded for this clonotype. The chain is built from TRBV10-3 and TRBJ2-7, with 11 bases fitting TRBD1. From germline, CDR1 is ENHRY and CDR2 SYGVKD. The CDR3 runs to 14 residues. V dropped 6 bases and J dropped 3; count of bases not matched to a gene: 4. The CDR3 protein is CAISLGTGGYEQYF. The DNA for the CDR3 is TGTGCCATCAGCCTCGGGACAGGGGGCTACGAGCAGTACTTC.

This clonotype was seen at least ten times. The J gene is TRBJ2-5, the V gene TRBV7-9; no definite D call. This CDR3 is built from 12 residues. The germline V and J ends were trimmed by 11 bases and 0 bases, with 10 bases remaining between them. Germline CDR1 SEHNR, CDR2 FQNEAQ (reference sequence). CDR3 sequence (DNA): TGTGCCGTTCCGCAGTACCAAGAGACCCAGTACTTC. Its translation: CAVPQYQETQYF.

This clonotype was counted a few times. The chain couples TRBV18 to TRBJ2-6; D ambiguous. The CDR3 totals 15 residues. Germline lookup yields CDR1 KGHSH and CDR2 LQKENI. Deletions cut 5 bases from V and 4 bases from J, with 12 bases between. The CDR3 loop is CASSTDETGANVLTF. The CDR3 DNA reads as TGTGCCAGCTCAACAGATGAAACCGGGGCCAACGTCCTGACTTTC.

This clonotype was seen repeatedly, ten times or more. CDR3 loop: CASSTDFNTEAFF. In DNA, the CDR3 is TGTGCCAGCAGCACCGATTTCAACACTGAAGCTTTCTTT. This chain links TRBV5-8 with TRBJ1-1, with D unresolved. Trimming took 4 bases from V and 2 from J, leaving 9 bases between them. The germline gives CDR1 SGHTS, CDR2 YDEGEE. The CDR3 sequence is 13 residues long. Based on the CDR3 plus reference TRBV5-8 and TRBJ1-1, the full variable domain is EAGVTQSPTHLIKTRGQQATLRCSPISGHTSVYWYQQALGLGLQFLLWYDEGEERNRGNFPPRFSGRQFPNYSSELNVNALELEDSALYLCASSTDFNTEAFFGQGTRLTVV.

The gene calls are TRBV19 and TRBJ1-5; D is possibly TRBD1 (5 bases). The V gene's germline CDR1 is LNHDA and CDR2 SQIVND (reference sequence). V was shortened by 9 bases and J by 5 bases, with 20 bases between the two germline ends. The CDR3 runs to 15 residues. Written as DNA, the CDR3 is TGTGCCAGCAGCCCTCCAGGGAGAGGCTATCAGCCCCAGCATTTT. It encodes CASSPPGRGYQPQHF.